This T cell receptor (beta chain) was obtained from a study of immune evolution from preneoplasia to lung adenocarcinoma. This clone was observed a single time. Its antigen remains unidentified. Study-wide results and limits: Top clone frequencies peaked in normal lung, apparently declining through invasive adenocarcinoma. Clonality was highest in normal lung, lower in later-stage lesions apparently.

This CDR3 has 14 amino acids. The germline V gene encodes CDR1 SGHNT and CDR2 YYREEE (reference sequence). The J segment lost 1 base and the V segment lost 10 bases, leaving 10 bases of the junction unmatched. After pathologic assessment, macro-dissection selected premalignant or tumor cells for extraction. Profiling relied on immunoSEQ multiplex PCR, and the TCRdb table lists in-frame clones only, not all of them. The table has more than 3,000 clones, roughly four fifths seen once. This sequence was found in a person aged 60 to 85 with lung adenocarcinoma. V is TRBV5-4 and J is TRBJ2-5, with 7 bases fitting TRBD2. The sequencing sample was made of FFPE lung adenocarcinoma in situ tissue. CDR3 protein: CAFSGREIQETQYF. DNA for the CDR3: TGTGCCTTCTCTGGGAGGGAGATCCAAGAGACCCAGTACTTC.